This is a list of T cell receptor beta chains from one sample in a study of T cells in localized non-small cell lung cancer. Assay: immunoSEQ multiplex PCR; the TCRdb copy retains only in-frame clones and omits some. Among 2,000 to 3,000 clones listed, 37% were seen once. Sequencing was performed on normal lung tissue next to the tumor, taken before any cancer treatment. The receptors stem from a woman aged 35 to 70 with stage II squamous cell lung carcinoma. The CDR3 runs from the conserved cysteine through the conserved F or W. The order of the fields is J gene, D gene, V gene, clone size, CDR3 protein, CDR3 DNA. The D gene is left open where the match is weak. Only part of the rows carry a size: once, few, many, or a class if the clone is expanded.

TRBJ2-2 | . | TRBV6-8 | . | CASSSISGVGTGELFF | TGTGCCAGCAGCTCGATTTCAGGGGTCGGCACCGGGGAGCTGTTTTTT
TRBJ2-7 | . | TRBV15 | . | CATSRDRDPGNEQYF | TGTGCCACCAGCAGAGACCGGGACCCGGGTAACGAGCAGTACTTC
TRBJ2-7 | TRBD1 | TRBV11-3 | medium-sized | CASSQLDRGNYEQYF | TGTGCCAGCAGCCAGCTGGACAGGGGAAACTACGAGCAGTACTTC
TRBJ1-3 | . | TRBV25-1 | . | CASSEGGGSGNTIYF | TGTGCCAGCAGTGAAGGTGGGGGTTCTGGAAACACCATATATTTT
TRBJ1-6 | TRBD1 | TRBV9 | medium-sized | CASSVRQGNSPLHF | TGTGCCAGCAGCGTTAGACAGGGAAATTCACCCCTCCACTTT
TRBJ2-1 | . | TRBV9 | . | CASSVSLGDEQFF | TGTGCCAGCAGCGTAAGTCTGGGGGATGAGCAGTTCTTC
TRBJ1-1 | TRBD1 | TRBV25-1 | . | CASRTDRVGATEAFF | TGTGCCAGCAGGACGGACAGGGTCGGAGCGACTGAAGCTTTCTTT
TRBJ2-2 | TRBD2 | TRBV18 | . | CASSRSGGQNTGELFF | TGTGCCAGCTCTCGAAGCGGGGGGCAGAACACCGGGGAGCTGTTTTTT
TRBJ2-7 | . | TRBV1 | few | CASSPWTLNGGDEQYF | TGCGCCAGCAGCCCTTGGACTCTTAACGGGGGTGACGAGCAGTACTTC
TRBJ2-5 | TRBD2 | TRBV11-3 | few | CASSLSGGAGKTQYF | TGTGCCAGCAGTCTTAGCGGGGGGGCTGGGAAGACCCAGTACTTC
TRBJ1-1 | . | TRBV6-8 | few | CAISVNLLQGGTEAFF | TGTGCCATCAGTGTTAACCTTTTGCAAGGGGGCACTGAAGCTTTCTTT
TRBJ1-5 | . | TRBV28 | . | CASSINNQPQHF | TGTGCCAGCAGTATAAACAATCAGCCCCAGCATTTT
TRBJ2-6 | TRBD1 | TRBV11-3 | . | CASSPGQGRGSGANVLTF | TGTGCCAGCAGCCCCGGACAGGGCAGAGGCTCTGGGGCCAACGTCCTGACTTTC
TRBJ1-1 | TRBD1 | TRBV28 | few | CASSRRGITEAFF | TGTGCCAGCAGCCGCAGGGGGATCACTGAAGCTTTCTTT
TRBJ1-2 | . | TRBV28 | . | CASRPGGYGYTF | TGTGCCAGCAGACCGGGAGGCTATGGCTACACCTTC
TRBJ1-3 | . | TRBV1 | . | CASSQEGGLGNTIYF | TGCGCCAGCAGCCAAGAAGGGGGCTTAGGAAACACCATATATTTT
TRBJ1-6 | . | TRBV25-1 | . | CASSARGSNSPLHF | TGTGCCAGCAGTGCCCGAGGGAGTAATTCACCCCTCCACTTT
TRBJ1-1 | . | TRBV6-8 | few | CASSYPGAGMNTEAFF | TGTGCCAGCAGTTACCCCGGGGCAGGGATGAACACTGAAGCTTTCTTT
TRBJ2-5 | . | TRBV11-3 | few | CASSLGVTGQETQYF | TGTGCCAGCAGCTTAGGGGTTACCGGGCAAGAGACCCAGTACTTC
TRBJ1-4 | . | TRBV11-3 | . | CASSLEGRGNEKLFF | TGTGCCAGCAGCTTGGAAGGGCGCGGTAATGAAAAACTGTTTTTT
TRBJ2-5 | TRBD2 | TRBV11-3 | few | CASSTGLLGETQYF | TGTGCCAGCAGCACGGGACTACTAGGGGAGACCCAGTACTTC
TRBJ1-5 | . | TRBV9 | few | CASSDRSSNQPQHF | TGTGCCAGCAGTGATCGGTCCTCCAATCAGCCCCAGCATTTT
TRBJ2-6 | . | TRBV19 | . | CASSINFSGANVLTF | TGTGCCAGTAGTATAAATTTCTCTGGGGCCAACGTCCTGACTTTC
TRBJ2-2 | . | TRBV9 | . | CASSLRQVDTGELFF | TGTGCCAGCAGTTTACGGCAGGTTGACACCGGGGAGCTGTTTTTT
TRBJ1-3 | TRBD1 | TRBV9 | few | CASSPEQGAGNTIYF | TGTGCCAGCAGCCCGGAACAGGGGGCCGGAAACACCATATATTTT
TRBJ1-1 | TRBD1 | TRBV11-3 | few | CASSLIQGAGTEAFF | TGTGCCAGCAGCTTAATACAGGGGGCTGGCACTGAAGCTTTCTTT
TRBJ2-2 | TRBD2 | TRBV11-3 | . | CASSLVAGMNTGELFF | TGTGCCAGCAGCTTAGTAGCGGGGATGAACACCGGGGAGCTGTTTTTT
TRBJ1-1 | TRBD1 | TRBV28 | . | CASSSGQGSTEAFF | TGTGCCAGCAGTTCCGGACAGGGATCCACTGAAGCTTTCTTT
TRBJ2-3 | . | TRBV7-2 | . | CASSLNRGDTQYF | TGTGCCAGCAGCTTAAACCGAGGGGATACGCAGTATTTT
TRBJ1-2 | TRBD1 | TRBV19 | . | CASNYRGLNYGYTF | TGTGCCAGTAACTACAGGGGACTTAACTATGGCTACACCTTC
TRBJ2-3 | TRBD1 | TRBV18 | few | CASSLGTDQGYF | TGTGCCAGCTCACTTGGGACAGATCAAGGATATTTT
TRBJ2-2 | . | TRBV19 | . | CATLRKGAVGELFF | TGTGCCACCCTCCGGAAAGGGGCCGTCGGGGAGCTGTTTTTT
TRBJ1-6 | TRBD1 | TRBV6-8 | few | CASSGQGKHSPLHF | TGTGCCAGCAGCGGACAGGGAAAACATTCACCCCTCCACTTT
TRBJ1-5 | . | TRBV4-1 | . | CASSQDRQANQPQHF | TGCGCCAGCAGCCAAGATAGACAGGCCAATCAGCCCCAGCATTTT
TRBJ2-1 | TRBD2 | TRBV11-3 | medium-sized | CASSVIGLAGVNEQFF | TGTGCCAGCAGCGTAATAGGACTAGCGGGGGTAAATGAGCAGTTCTTC
TRBJ1-4 | . | TRBV19 | . | CASSHRVLEKLFF | TGTGCCAGTAGTCACAGGGTTCTTGAAAAACTGTTTTTT
TRBJ1-2 | . | TRBV9 | . | CASGTGNYGYTF | TGTGCCAGCGGTACAGGCAACTATGGCTACACCTTC
TRBJ1-2 | TRBD1 | TRBV10-1 | . | CASSSGTEYGYTF | TGCGCCAGCAGCTCCGGGACAGAATATGGCTACACCTTC
TRBJ2-2 | . | TRBV28 | . | CATLVLATGELFF | TGTGCCACTTTGGTCCTAGCAACCGGGGAGCTGTTTTTT
TRBJ1-3 | . | TRBV6-8 | medium-sized | CASSSRLSGNTIYF | TGTGCCAGCAGCTCCAGGCTGTCTGGAAACACCATATATTTT
TRBJ2-5 | . | TRBV11-3 | medium-sized | CASSSITSAPYQETQYF | TGTGCCAGCAGCTCGATTACAAGCGCCCCGTACCAAGAGACCCAGTACTTC
TRBJ2-7 | TRBD2 | TRBV15 | few | CATSRMTSGYEQYF | TGTGCCACCAGCAGAATGACTAGCGGTTACGAGCAGTACTTC
TRBJ1-1 | . | TRBV18 | . | CASSPPSRTEAFF | TGTGCCAGCTCACCACCTTCCAGAACTGAAGCTTTCTTT
TRBJ1-1 | . | TRBV19 | . | CASRHTNTEAFF | TGTGCCAGTAGACATACGAACACTGAAGCTTTCTTT
TRBJ1-5 | . | TRBV28 | . | CASSLFESGGRPQHF | TGTGCCAGCAGTTTATTCGAGTCTGGGGGCCGTCCCCAGCATTTT